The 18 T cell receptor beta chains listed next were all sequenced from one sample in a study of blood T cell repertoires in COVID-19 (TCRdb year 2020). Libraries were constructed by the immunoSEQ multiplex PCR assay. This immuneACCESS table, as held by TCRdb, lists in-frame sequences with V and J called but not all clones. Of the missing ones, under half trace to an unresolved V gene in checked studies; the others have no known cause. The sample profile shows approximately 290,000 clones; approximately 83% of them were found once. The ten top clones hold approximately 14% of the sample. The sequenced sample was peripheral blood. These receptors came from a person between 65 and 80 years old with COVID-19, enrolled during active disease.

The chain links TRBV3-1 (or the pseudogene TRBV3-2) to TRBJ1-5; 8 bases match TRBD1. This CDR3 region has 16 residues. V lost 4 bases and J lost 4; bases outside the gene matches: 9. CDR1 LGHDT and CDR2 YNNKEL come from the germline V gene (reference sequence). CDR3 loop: CASSLPGQVKNQPQHF. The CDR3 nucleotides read TGTGCCAGCAGCCTGCCGGGACAGGTAAAAAATCAGCCCCAGCATTTT.

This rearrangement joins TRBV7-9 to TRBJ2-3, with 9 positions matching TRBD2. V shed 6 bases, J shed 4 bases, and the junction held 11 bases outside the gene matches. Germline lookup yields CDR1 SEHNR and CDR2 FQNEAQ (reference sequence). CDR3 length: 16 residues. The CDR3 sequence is CASRSVAGVRADTQYF. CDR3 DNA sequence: TGTGCCAGCAGATCAGTAGCGGGAGTTCGGGCAGATACGCAGTATTTT.

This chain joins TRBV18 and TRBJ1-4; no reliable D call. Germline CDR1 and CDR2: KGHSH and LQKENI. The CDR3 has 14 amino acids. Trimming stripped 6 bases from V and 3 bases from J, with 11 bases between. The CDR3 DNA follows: TGTGCCAGCTCCCTGATGGCAGCTAATGAAAAACTGTTTTTT. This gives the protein CASSLMAANEKLFF.

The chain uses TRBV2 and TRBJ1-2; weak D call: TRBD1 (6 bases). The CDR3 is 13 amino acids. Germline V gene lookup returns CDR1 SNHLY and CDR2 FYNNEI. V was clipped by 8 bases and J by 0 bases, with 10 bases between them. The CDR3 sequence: CASAGQPNYGYTF. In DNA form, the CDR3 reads TGTGCCAGCGCCGGACAGCCTAACTATGGCTACACCTTC.

CDR3 coding DNA: TGTGCCAGCATGAGGTGGGGAGGGAAGTATGAGCAGTTCTTC. As protein: CASMRWGGKYEQFF. This rearrangement joins TRBV2 to TRBJ2-1; TRBD2 matches at 7 bases. The germline V gene encodes CDR1 SNHLY and CDR2 FYNNEI. V lost 7 bases to trimming and J lost 8 bases; unmatched junction nucleotides: 11. This CDR3 contains 14 residues.

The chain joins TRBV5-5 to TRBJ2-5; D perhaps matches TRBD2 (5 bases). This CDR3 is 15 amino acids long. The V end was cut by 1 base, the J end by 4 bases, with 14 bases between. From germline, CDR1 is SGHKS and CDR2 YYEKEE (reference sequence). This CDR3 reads CASSLSGSNSETQYF. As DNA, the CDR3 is TGTGCCAGCAGCTTGTCGGGGAGTAATTCAGAGACCCAGTACTTC.

The CDR3 DNA follows: TGTGCCAGCAGTTTAGGAGTTCCCGGGGAGCTGTTTTTT. Protein sequence: CASSLGVPGELFF. The chain has TRBV28 and TRBJ2-2; the D is unclear. The CDR3 is made up of 13 amino acids. Germline loops: CDR1 MDHEN, CDR2 SYDVKM. V dropped 2 bases and J dropped 6 bases, with 7 bases sitting between them.

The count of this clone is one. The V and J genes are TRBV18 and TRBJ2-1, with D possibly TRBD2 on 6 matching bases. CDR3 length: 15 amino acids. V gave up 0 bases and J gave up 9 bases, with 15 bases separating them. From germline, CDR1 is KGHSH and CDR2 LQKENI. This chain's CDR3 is CASSPPAAPGGEQFF. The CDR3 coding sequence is TGTGCCAGCTCACCACCTGCCGCCCCCGGGGGTGAGCAGTTCTTC.

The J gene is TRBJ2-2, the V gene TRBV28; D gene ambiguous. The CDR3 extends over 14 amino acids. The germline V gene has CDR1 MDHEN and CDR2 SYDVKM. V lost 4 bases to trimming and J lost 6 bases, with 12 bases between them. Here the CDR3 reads CASSSVVSPGELFF. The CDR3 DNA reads TGTGCCAGCAGTTCCGTCGTTTCCCCCGGGGAGCTGTTTTTT.

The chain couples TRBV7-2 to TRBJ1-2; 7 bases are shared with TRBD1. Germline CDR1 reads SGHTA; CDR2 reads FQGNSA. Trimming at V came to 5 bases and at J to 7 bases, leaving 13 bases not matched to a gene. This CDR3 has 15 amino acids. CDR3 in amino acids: CASSKVGSGGSGYTF. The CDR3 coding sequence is TGTGCCAGCAGCAAGGTCGGTTCAGGGGGTAGTGGCTACACCTTC.

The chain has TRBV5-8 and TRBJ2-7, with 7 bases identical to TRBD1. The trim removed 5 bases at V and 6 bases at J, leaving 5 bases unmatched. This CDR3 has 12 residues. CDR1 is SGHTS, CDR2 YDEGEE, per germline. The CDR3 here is CASRRTGGEQYF. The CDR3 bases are TGTGCCAGCAGGCGGACAGGTGGCGAGCAGTACTTC.

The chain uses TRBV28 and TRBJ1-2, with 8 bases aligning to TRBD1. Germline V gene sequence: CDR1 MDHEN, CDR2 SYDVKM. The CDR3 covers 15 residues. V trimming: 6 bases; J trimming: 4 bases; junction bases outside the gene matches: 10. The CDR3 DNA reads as TGTGCCAGCAGCCGCCAGGGGGCAGGGGTCTATGGCTACACCTTC. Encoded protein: CASSRQGAGVYGYTF.

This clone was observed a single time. The CDR3 DNA reads TGTGCCAGCAGCTTAGCAAGGGGTACAGATACGCAGTATTTT. Translating gives CASSLARGTDTQYF. The chain employs TRBV11-2 and TRBJ2-3; a possible D gene is TRBD1 (5 bases). The CDR3 covers 14 residues. Germline CDR1 and CDR2: SGHAT and FQNNGV. The V gene lost 1 base and the J gene lost 3 bases, with 8 bases spanning the gap.

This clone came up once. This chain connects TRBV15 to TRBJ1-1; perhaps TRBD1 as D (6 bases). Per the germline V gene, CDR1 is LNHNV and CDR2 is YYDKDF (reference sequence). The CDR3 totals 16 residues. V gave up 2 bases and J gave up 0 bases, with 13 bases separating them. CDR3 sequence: CATSRPGDIMNTEAFF. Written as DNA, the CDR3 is TGTGCCACCAGCAGACCAGGGGACATCATGAACACTGAAGCTTTCTTT.

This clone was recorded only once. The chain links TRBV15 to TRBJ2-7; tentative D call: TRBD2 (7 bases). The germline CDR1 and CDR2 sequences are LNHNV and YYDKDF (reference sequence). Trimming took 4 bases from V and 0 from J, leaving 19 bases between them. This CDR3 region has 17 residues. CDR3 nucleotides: TGTGCCACCAGCACTGGGGGGGGGCGGAGAAGCTCCTACGAGCAGTACTTC. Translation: CATSTGGGRRSSYEQYF.

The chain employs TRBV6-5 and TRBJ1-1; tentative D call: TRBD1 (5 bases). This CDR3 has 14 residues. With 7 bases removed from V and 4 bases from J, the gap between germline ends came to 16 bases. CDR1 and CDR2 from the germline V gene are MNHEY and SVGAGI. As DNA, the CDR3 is TGTGCCAGCAATCTGAACGGTGGGGCCACTGAAGCTTTCTTT. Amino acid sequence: CASNLNGGATEAFF.

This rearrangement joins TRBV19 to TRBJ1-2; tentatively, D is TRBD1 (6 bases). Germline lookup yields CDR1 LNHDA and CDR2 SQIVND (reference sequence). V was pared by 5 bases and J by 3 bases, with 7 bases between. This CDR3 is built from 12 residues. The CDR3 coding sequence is TGTGCCAGTAGTTGGACAGACTATGGCTACACCTTC. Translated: CASSWTDYGYTF.

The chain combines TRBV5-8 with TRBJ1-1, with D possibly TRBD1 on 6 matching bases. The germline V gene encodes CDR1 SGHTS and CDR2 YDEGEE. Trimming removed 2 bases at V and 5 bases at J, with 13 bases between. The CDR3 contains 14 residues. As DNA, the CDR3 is TGTGCCAGCAGCTTTGACGGGGGGCGGACTGAAGCTTTCTTT. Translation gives CASSFDGGRTEAFF.